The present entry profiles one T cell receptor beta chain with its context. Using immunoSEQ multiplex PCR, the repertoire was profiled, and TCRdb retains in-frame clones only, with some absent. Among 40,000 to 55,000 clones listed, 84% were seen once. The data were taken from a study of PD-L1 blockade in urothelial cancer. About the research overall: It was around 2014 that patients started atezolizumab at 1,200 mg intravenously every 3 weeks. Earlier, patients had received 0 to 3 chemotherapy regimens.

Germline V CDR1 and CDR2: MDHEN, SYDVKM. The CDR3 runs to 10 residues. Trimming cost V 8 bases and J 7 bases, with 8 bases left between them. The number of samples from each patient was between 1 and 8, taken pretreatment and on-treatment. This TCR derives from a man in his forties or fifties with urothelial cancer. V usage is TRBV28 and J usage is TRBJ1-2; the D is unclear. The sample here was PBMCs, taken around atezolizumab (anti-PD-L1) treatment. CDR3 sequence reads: CASGEGGYTF. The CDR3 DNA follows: TGTGCCAGCGGAGAGGGTGGCTACACCTTC.